This T cell receptor beta chain is drawn from a study of CD8 T cells in ankylosing spondylitis. Comment on this clonotype: Its specificity is unknown.

Scientists made TCR beta libraries using quantitative 5'-RACE with molecular barcodes. Using its own MiXCR run on the 5' RACE reads, TCRdb lists one record per CDR3 protein. This table has 270,000 or so distinct CDR3 sequences, over 15% appearing once. Germline trimming cut 7 bases from V and 6 bases from J; bases unmatched to any gene: 4. The CDR3 consists of 12 residues. Overall study results and limits: The clones that were linked to disease were reported to be significantly enriched in matched synovial fluid samples from ankylosing spondylitis patients. It appeared that ankylosing spondylitis blood was characterized by a TCR beta motif of roughly 8 highly homologous variants. Before this, some motif variants had been reported in reactive arthritis synovial fluid and blood.

This receptor was obtained from a male donor with ankylosing spondylitis or in good health (not recorded which). The rearrangement uses TRBV12-3 or TRBV12-4 and TRBJ2-7, with 9 bases that match TRBD1. The sequenced sample consisted of blood, either unsorted or a sorted T cell fraction (not recorded which). The DNA of the CDR3 is TGTGCCAGCACCTGGACAGGGGTCGAGCAGTACTTC. It is translated as CASTWTGVEQYF.